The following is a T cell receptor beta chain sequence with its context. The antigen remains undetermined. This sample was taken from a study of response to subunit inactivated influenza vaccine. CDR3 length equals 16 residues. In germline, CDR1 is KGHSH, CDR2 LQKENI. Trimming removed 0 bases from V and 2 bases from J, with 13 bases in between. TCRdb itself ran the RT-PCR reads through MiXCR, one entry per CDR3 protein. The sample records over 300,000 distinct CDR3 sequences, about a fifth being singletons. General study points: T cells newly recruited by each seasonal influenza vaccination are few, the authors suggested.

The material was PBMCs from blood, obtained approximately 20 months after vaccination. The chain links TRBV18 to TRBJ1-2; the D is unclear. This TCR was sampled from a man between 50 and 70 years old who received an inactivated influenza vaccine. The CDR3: CASSPPAANINYGYTF. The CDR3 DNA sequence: TGTGCCAGCTCACCACCAGCCGCAAACATCAACTATGGCTACACCTTC.